This T cell receptor (beta chain) is from a study of CD8 T cells in ankylosing spondylitis. Study-wide findings and caveats: Relatively rare in peripheral blood, disease-linked clones were also CD8+. As reported, disease-linked clones showed significant enrichment in matched ankylosing spondylitis synovial fluid. Reactive arthritis synovial fluid and blood previously showed some of these motif variants. Several highly homologous variants formed a TCR beta motif that appeared characteristic of ankylosing spondylitis blood.

Quantitative 5'-RACE was performed with molecular barcodes, and it yielded the TCR beta libraries. MiXCR was run by TCRdb on the 5' RACE reads, yielding one entry per CDR3 protein. The data show approximately 400,000 distinct CDR3 sequences, roughly 18% seen once. Concerning this clonotype: Its specificity is not known.

The CDR3 totals 18 residues. Germline lookup yields CDR1 MNHEY and CDR2 SVGAGI. J was trimmed by 3 bases and V by 4 bases; bases with no gene match: 7. The TCR was taken from a male donor with ankylosing spondylitis. Sequences were obtained from blood, either unsorted or a sorted T cell fraction (not recorded which). The chain is built from TRBV6-5 and TRBJ2-2, with TRBD2 matching over 14 bases. This chain's CDR3 is CASSLGTSGSAHTGELFF. The CDR3 DNA reads as TGTGCCAGCAGTTTGGGGACTAGCGGGAGTGCGCACACCGGGGAGCTGTTTTTT.